This TCR beta chain originates from a study of T cells in Graves' hyperthyroidism and ophthalmopathy. Amplification yielded TCR beta CDR3 regions, with RNA transcripts as the source. HTBI primers were employed in a first-round RT-PCR of the TCR CDR3. MiXCR, run by TCRdb on the multiplex PCR reads, gives a single entry per CDR3 protein. The table records roughly 560,000 distinct CDR3 sequences, roughly 14% of them present only once. Germline CDR1 is LNHNV and CDR2 is YYDKDF (reference sequence). Between the trimmed V and J ends, which lost 1 base and 5 bases, there was a span of 9 bases. There are 13 residues in the CDR3. This clonotype was picked up a small number of times.

The TCR comes from a woman aged 40 to 55 with Graves' ophthalmopathy. Material for sequencing was blood. The chain uses TRBV15 and TRBJ2-7, with D hard to call. CDR3 nucleotide sequence: TGTGCCACCAGCAGAGGTTGGAGAGACGAGCAGTACTTC. As protein: CATSRGWRDEQYF.